These T cell receptor beta chains were read from a single sample in a study of read filtering for tumor transcriptome and immune sequencing. TCRdb passed the reads through MiXCR, listing each CDR3 protein once. The table records some 39,000 distinct CDR3 sequences, about 15% of them present only once. The sample taken for sequencing was a population of CD138-negative cells sorted from bone marrow. The receptor source for this set is a donor aged 40 or over with multiple myeloma. Each CDR3 is given with its conserved first and last residue. A D gene is named only where the DNA matches it firmly. Not all rows give a size; the values are once, few, many and, for expanded clones, a class.

V	size	D	J	DNA	CDR3
TRBV6-6	many	TRBD1	TRBJ2-1	TGTGCCAGCACCGACAGGGTCTACAATGAGCAGTTCTTC	CASTDRVYNEQFF
TRBV6-1	many	-	TRBJ2-2	TGTGCCAGCAGTGAATTTGGGGGGGGGGAGCTGTTTTTT	CASSEFGGGELFF
TRBV20-1	many	TRBD1	TRBJ1-5	TGCAGTGCTATACAGGGGGGGAGGGGAAGCAATCAGCCCCAGCATTTT	CSAIQGGRGSNQPQHF
TRBV2	-	TRBD1	TRBJ2-1	TGTGCCAGCAGAGCTGGACAGGGGGTTTGGAATGGGCAGTTCTTC	CASRAGQGVWNGQFF
TRBV5-6	once	TRBD1	TRBJ2-5	TGTGCCAGCAGCTGGGACAGGGGGGTCAAGACCCAGTACTTC	CASSWDRGVKTQYF
TRBV11-2	-	-	TRBJ2-7	TGTGCCAGCAGCTTAGGTGCCATCTACGAGCAGTACTTC	CASSLGAIYEQYF
TRBV7-2	-	-	TRBJ2-1	TGTGCCAGCAGCTTCATAAGGAATGAGCAGTTCTTC	CASSFIRNEQFF
TRBV14	few	TRBD2	TRBJ2-1	TGTGCCAGCAGCTCCATCCGGGGGGCCTACAATGAGCAGTTCTTC	CASSSIRGAYNEQFF
TRBV29-1	many	-	TRBJ2-2	TGCAGCGTTGGATCGGGGGGCAACACCGGGGAGCTGTTTTTT	CSVGSGGNTGELFF
TRBV6-2/TRBV6-3	many	-	TRBJ2-3	TGTGCCAGCAGTTACAGGTTCCGCACAGATACGCAGTATTTT	CASSYRFRTDTQYF
TRBV10-3	many	-	TRBJ2-3	TGTGCCAGCCGGGGGCCGACAGATACGCAGTATTTT	CASRGPTDTQYF
TRBV12-3/TRBV12-4	many	TRBD1	TRBJ2-3	TGTGCCATCCGACAGGGAAACACAGATACGCAGTATTTT	CAIRQGNTDTQYF
TRBV7-8	many	TRBD1	TRBJ2-3	TGTGCCAGCAGGACAGGGAAGGCAGATACGCAGTATTTT	CASRTGKADTQYF
TRBV7-3	many	-	TRBJ2-6	TGTGCCAGCAGCTTACCAGGGTCTGGGGCCAACGTCCTGACTTTC	CASSLPGSGANVLTF
TRBV27	-	-	TRBJ1-1	TGTGCCAGCAGTTTAGGGACCCCGGGGGCTGAAGCTTTCTTT	CASSLGTPGAEAFF
TRBV28	medium-sized	-	TRBJ1-1	TGTGCCAGCAGTTTTAGGGGTGTACTCACTGAAGCTTTCTTT	CASSFRGVLTEAFF
TRBV20-1	-	-	TRBJ1-1	TGCAGTGCTAGACCAGGTTACACTGAAGCTTTCTTT	CSARPGYTEAFF
TRBV6-1	many	TRBD1	TRBJ2-1	TGTGCCAGCACCCCGGGACAGGGGTACAATGAGCAGTTCTTC	CASTPGQGYNEQFF
TRBV10-3	-	-	TRBJ2-7	TGTGCCATCAGGGCAGACTTCCCCTACGAGCAGTACTTC	CAIRADFPYEQYF
TRBV3-1	many	-	TRBJ1-5	TGTGCCAGCAGCCAAGGGAGGAAGCCCCAGCATTTT	CASSQGRKPQHF
TRBV9	many	TRBD2	TRBJ2-2	TGTGCCAGCAGCATCAGCGGGAGCAACACCGGGGAGCTGTTTTTT	CASSISGSNTGELFF
TRBV20-1	medium-sized	-	TRBJ2-1	TGCAGTGCTAGGGGGACCCTGGTGGGTTACAATGAGCAGTTCTTC	CSARGTLVGYNEQFF
TRBV4-1	many	-	TRBJ1-1	TGCGCCAGCAGCCCTTTAAGCCGGGAGAGGACTGAAGCTTTCTTT	CASSPLSRERTEAFF
TRBV28	many	TRBD2	TRBJ2-3	TGTGCCAGCAGTCCGGGAGGGTACACAGATACGCAGTATTTT	CASSPGGYTDTQYF
TRBV20-1	many	-	TRBJ2-7	TGCAGTGCTAGAGCCTACAGGGAGGGCTACGAGCAGTACTTC	CSARAYREGYEQYF
TRBV6-2/TRBV6-3	few	TRBD1	TRBJ1-5	TGTGCCAGCAGCACACAGGGGAACAATCAGCCCCAGCATTTT	CASSTQGNNQPQHF
TRBV7-2	-	-	TRBJ2-2	TGTGCCAGCAGCCCCCGAGAGGGGTTGGAAGCCGGGGAGCTGTTTTTT	CASSPREGLEAGELFF
TRBV5-1	-	-	TRBJ2-1	TGCGCCAGCAGCGCGGGACAGTCCTACAATGTGCAGTTCTTC	CASSAGQSYNVQFF
TRBV10-1	-	-	TRBJ2-5	TGCGCCAGCAGTGAGGACTCCGAGTCCCAGTACTTC	CASSEDSESQYF
TRBV6-5	-	TRBD2	TRBJ2-7	TGTGCCAGCAGTGGACTAGCGGGGCGCAACGAGCAGTACTTC	CASSGLAGRNEQYF
TRBV12-3/TRBV12-4	many	-	TRBJ2-5	TGTGCCAGCAGTTTTAGGCAGGGTGGGGAGACCCAGTACTTC	CASSFRQGGETQYF
TRBV3-1	many	-	TRBJ1-1	TGTGCCAGCAGCGATCCGGCGCTGAACACTGAAGCTTTCTTT	CASSDPALNTEAFF
TRBV12-3/TRBV12-4	-	TRBD2	TRBJ2-5	TGTGCCAGCAGTTTTGACGGGGGGGCCGTAGAGACCCAGTACTTC	CASSFDGGAVETQYF
TRBV6-1	many	-	TRBJ1-1	TGTGCCAGCAGCCAACCGGAGATACAGGGTTTAGCTTTCTTT	CASSQPEIQGLAFF
TRBV5-1	many	TRBD1	TRBJ2-5	TGCGCCAGCAGCCCCCATTCCTGGACAGGGCAAGAGACCCAGTACTTC	CASSPHSWTGQETQYF
TRBV5-6	many	TRBD2	TRBJ2-1	TGTGCCAGCAGCCCCCAAATCCGGGACTACCTGAAGAATGAGCAGTTCTTC	CASSPQIRDYLKNEQFF
TRBV7-2	many	-	TRBJ1-6	TGTGCCAGCAGCTTAGAAAGGTCACCCCTCCACTTT	CASSLERSPLHF
TRBV20-1	many	-	TRBJ1-5	TGCAGTGCTGACGCGGACCTGGGAGGCAATCAGCCCCAGCATTTT	CSADADLGGNQPQHF
TRBV4-1	medium-sized	TRBD2	TRBJ2-1	TGCGCCAGCAGCTCCCCGAGCGGGGGTCGCTTGGTGCAGTTCTTC	CASSSPSGGRLVQFF
TRBV20-1	many	-	TRBJ2-1	TGCAGTGCTAGAGATACCCCCACAAACTCCTACAATGAGCAGTTCTTC	CSARDTPTNSYNEQFF
TRBV4-3	few	-	TRBJ2-7	TGCGCCAGCAGCCAAGGATTGAGCGGCAGCTCCTACGAGCAGTACTTC	CASSQGLSGSSYEQYF
TRBV7-3	many	TRBD1	TRBJ2-2	TGTGCCAGCAGCCCCTTTGGGACAGGGAGTGCCGGGGAGCTGTTTTTT	CASSPFGTGSAGELFF
TRBV2	many	-	TRBJ2-7	TGTGCCAGCAGTACTAATGGGTACGACGAGCAGTACTTC	CASSTNGYDEQYF
TRBV2	once	TRBD2	TRBJ2-2	TGTGCCAGCAGCCACCCTCTAGCGGGGGGGCGAGTCGGGGAGCTGTTTTTT	CASSHPLAGGRVGELFF
TRBV4-1	many	-	TRBJ1-2	TGCGCCAGCAGCCCCTTTGGGCAGGATGGCTACACCTTC	CASSPFGQDGYTF
TRBV20-1	many	-	TRBJ1-5	TGCAGTGCCGCCGGACAGTACAATCAGCCCCAGCATTTT	CSAAGQYNQPQHF
TRBV29-1	many	-	TRBJ2-3	TGCAGCTATAAGGGGGGCACAGATACGCAGTATTTT	CSYKGGTDTQYF
TRBV11-2	-	-	TRBJ1-3	TGTGCCAGCAGCACAGGAAACACCATATATTTT	CASSTGNTIYF
TRBV4-3	-	TRBD1	TRBJ2-7	TGCGCCAGCAGCCGCGATCTAGGGACAGGGGGCTACGAGCAGTACTTC	CASSRDLGTGGYEQYF
TRBV6-5	many	-	TRBJ2-5	TGTGCCAGCAGTTACTTTCGGGGGATGGAAGAGACCCAGTACTTC	CASSYFRGMEETQYF